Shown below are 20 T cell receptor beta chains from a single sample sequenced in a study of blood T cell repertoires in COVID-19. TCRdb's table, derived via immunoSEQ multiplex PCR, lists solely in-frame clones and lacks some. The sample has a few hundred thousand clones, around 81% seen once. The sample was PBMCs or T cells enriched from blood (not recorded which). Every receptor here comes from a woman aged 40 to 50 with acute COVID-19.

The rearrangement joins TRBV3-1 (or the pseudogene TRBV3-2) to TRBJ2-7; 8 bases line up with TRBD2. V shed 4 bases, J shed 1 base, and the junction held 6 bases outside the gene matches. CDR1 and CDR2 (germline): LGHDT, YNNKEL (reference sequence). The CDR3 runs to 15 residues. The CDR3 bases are TGTGCCAGCAGCCTCGGGAGGGGTTTTTCCTACGAGCAGTACTTC. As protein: CASSLGRGFSYEQYF.

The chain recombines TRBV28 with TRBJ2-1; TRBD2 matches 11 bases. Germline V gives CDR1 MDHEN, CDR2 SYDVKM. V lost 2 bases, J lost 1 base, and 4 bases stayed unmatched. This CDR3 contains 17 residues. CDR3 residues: CASSLTTSGRSYNEQFF. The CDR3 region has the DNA TGTGCCAGCAGTTTAACCACTAGCGGGAGATCCTACAATGAGCAGTTCTTC.

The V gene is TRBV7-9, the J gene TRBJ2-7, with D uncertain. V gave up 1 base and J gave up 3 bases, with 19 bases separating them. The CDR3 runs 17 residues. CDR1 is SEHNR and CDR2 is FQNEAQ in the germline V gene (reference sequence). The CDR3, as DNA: TGTGCCAGCAGCTTAGTTGTTCGGCTAGGCAGCAACTACGAGCAGTACTTC. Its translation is CASSLVVRLGSNYEQYF.

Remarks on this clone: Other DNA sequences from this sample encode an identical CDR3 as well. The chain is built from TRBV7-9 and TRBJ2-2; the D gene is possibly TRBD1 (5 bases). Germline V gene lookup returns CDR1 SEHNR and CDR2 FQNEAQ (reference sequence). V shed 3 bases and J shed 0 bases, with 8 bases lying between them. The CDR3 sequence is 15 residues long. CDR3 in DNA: TGTGCCAGCAGCTTTGGCAGGGCGAACACCGGGGAGCTGTTTTTT. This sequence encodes CASSFGRANTGELFF.

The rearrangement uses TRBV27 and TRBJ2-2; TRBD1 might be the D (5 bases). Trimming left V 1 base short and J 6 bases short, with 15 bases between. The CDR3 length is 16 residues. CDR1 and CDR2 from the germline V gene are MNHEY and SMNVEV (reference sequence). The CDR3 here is CASSLFGAGMAGELFF. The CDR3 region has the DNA TGTGCCAGCAGTTTATTTGGGGCAGGGATGGCCGGGGAGCTGTTTTTT.

CDR3 in amino acids: CASSEGGTVLKPQHF. The CDR3 bases are TGTGCCAGTAGCGAGGGGGGGACTGTCCTGAAGCCCCAGCATTTT. The chain recombines TRBV19 with TRBJ1-5; maybe TRBD1 (6 bases). V lost 6 bases, J lost 8 bases, and 20 bases lay in between. Per germline, CDR1 LNHDA and CDR2 SQIVND (reference sequence). The CDR3 consists of 15 residues.

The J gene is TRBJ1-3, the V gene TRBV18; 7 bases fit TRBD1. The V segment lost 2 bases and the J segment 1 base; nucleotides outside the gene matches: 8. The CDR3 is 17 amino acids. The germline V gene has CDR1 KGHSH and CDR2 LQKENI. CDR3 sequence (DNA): TGTGCCAGCTCACCAAATCAACAGGGGCGATCTGGAAACACCATATATTTT. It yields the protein CASSPNQQGRSGNTIYF.

The CDR3 DNA sequence: TGTGCCATCAGTGAGTCGGCCGGGACAGGGCGCAATGAGCAGTTCTTC. Translating it yields CAISESAGTGRNEQFF. The rearrangement uses TRBV10-3 and TRBJ2-1; 9 nucleotides agree with TRBD1. The CDR3 spans 16 residues. The germline CDR1 and CDR2 sequences are ENHRY and SYGVKD. Germline trimming cut 0 bases from V and 6 bases from J; bases unmatched to any gene: 6.

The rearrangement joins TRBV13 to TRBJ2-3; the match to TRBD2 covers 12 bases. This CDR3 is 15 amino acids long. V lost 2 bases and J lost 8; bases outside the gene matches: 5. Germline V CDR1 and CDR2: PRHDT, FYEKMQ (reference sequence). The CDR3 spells CASSLLAGGRRTQYF. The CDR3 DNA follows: TGTGCCAGCAGCTTACTAGCGGGGGGGAGGCGTACGCAGTATTTT.

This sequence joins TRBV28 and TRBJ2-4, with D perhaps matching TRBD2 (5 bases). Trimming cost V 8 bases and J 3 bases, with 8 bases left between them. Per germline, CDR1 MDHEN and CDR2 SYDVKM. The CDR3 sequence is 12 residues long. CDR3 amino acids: CASSGDKNIQYF. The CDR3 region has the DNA TGTGCCAGCTCCGGGGACAAAAACATTCAGTACTTC.

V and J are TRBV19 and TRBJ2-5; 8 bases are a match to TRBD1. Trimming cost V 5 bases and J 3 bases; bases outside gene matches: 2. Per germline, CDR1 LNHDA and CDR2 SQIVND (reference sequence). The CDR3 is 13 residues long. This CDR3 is CASSPDREETQYF. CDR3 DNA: TGTGCCAGTAGTCCGGACAGGGAAGAGACCCAGTACTTC.

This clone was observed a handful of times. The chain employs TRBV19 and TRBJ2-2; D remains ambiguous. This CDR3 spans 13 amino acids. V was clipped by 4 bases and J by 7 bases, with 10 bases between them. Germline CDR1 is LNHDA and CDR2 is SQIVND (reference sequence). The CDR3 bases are TGTGCCAGTAGTAGAACGGGTTTCGGGGAGCTGTTTTTT. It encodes CASSRTGFGELFF. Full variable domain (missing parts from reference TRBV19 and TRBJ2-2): DGGITQSPKYLFRKEGQNVTLSCEQNLNHDAMYWYRQDPGQGLRLIYYSQIVNDFQKGDIAEGYSVSREKKESFPLTVTSAQKNPTAFYLCASSRTGFGELFFGEGSRLTVL.

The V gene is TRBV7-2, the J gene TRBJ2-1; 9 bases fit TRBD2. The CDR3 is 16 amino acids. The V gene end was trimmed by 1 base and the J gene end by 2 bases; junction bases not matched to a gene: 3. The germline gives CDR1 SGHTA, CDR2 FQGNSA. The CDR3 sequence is CASSLVASGAYNEQFF. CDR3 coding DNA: TGTGCCAGCAGCTTAGTTGCTAGCGGGGCCTACAATGAGCAGTTCTTC.

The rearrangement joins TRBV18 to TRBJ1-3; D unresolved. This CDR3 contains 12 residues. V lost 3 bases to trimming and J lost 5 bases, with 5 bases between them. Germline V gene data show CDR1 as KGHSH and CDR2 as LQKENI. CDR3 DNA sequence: TGTGCCAGCTCACCGGAGCGAAACACCATATATTTT. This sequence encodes CASSPERNTIYF.

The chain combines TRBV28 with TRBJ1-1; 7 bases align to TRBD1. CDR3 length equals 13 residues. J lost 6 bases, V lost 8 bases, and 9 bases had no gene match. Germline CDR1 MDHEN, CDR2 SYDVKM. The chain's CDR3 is CASVEGAVAEAFF. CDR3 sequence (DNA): TGTGCCAGCGTCGAGGGGGCGGTGGCTGAAGCTTTCTTT.

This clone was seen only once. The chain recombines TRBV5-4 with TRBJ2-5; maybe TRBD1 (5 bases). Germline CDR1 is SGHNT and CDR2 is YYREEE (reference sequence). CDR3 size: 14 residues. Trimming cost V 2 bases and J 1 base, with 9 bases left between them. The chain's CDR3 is CASSFGAFQETQYF. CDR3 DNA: TGTGCCAGCAGCTTTGGGGCATTCCAAGAGACCCAGTACTTC.

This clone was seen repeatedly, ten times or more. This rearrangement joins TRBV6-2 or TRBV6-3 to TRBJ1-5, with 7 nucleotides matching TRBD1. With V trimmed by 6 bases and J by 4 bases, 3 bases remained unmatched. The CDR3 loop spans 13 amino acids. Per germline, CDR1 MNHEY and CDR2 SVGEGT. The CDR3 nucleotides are TGTGCCAGCAGCGGGACAGAAAATCAGCCCCAGCATTTT. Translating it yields CASSGTENQPQHF.

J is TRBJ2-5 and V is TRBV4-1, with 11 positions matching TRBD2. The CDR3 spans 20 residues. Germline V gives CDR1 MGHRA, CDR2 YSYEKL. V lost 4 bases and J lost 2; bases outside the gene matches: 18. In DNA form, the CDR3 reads TGCGCCAGCAGCCTGCTCTTACTAGCGGGGGTCGGGGGCACACAAGAGACCCAGTACTTC. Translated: CASSLLLLAGVGGTQETQYF.

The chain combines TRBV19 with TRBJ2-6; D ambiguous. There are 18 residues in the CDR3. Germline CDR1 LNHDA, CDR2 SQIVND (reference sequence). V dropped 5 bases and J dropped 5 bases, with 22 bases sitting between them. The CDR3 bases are TGTGCCAGTAGTGAGAATACGACAAATCAAAGTCGGGCCAACGTCCTGACTTTC. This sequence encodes CASSENTTNQSRANVLTF.

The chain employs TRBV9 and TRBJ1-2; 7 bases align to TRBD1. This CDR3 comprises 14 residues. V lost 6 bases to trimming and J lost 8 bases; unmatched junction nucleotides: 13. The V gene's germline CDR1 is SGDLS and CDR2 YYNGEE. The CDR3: CASTQMEGAWGYTF. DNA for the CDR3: TGTGCCAGCACTCAAATGGAGGGGGCGTGGGGCTACACCTTC.